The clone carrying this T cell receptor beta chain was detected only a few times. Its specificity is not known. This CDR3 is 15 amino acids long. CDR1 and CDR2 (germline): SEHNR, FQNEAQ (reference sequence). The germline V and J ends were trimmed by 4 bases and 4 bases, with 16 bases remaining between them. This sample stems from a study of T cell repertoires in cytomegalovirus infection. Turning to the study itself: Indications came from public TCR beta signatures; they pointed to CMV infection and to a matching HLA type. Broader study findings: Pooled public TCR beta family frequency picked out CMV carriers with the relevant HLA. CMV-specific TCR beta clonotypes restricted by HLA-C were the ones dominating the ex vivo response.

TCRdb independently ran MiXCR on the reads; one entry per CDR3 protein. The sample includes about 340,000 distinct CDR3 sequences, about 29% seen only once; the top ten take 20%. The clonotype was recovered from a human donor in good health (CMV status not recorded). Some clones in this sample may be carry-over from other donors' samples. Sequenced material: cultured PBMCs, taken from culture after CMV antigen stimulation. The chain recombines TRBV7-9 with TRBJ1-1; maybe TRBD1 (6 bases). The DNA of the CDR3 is TGTGCCAGCAGCTCCCAACAGGGACGATCCACTGAAGCTTTCTTT. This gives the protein CASSSQQGRSTEAFF.